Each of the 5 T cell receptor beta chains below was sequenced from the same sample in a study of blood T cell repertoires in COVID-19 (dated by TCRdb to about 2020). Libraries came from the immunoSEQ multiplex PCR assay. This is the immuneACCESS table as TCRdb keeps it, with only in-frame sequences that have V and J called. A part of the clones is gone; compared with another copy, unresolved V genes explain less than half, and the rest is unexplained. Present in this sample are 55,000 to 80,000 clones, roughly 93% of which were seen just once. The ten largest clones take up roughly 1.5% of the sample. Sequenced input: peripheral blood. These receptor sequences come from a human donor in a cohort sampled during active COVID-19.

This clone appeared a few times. The CDR3 sequence: CASSQDRTGPDTQYF. The CDR3, as DNA: TGCGCCAGCAGTCAGGACCGGACAGGGCCAGATACGCAGTATTTT. The chain carries TRBV23-1 and TRBJ2-3; 8 bases line up with TRBD1. TRBV23-1 is an open reading frame, and its role is uncertain. V trimming: 3 bases; J trimming: 4 bases; junction bases outside the gene matches: 6. The CDR3 is made up of 15 amino acids.

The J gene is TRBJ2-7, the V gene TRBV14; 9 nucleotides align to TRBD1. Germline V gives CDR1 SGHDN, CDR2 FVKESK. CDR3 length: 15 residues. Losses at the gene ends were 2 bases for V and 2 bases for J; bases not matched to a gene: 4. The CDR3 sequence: CASSQLDRGPYEQYF. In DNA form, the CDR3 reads TGTGCCAGCAGCCAACTGGACAGGGGTCCCTACGAGCAGTACTTC.

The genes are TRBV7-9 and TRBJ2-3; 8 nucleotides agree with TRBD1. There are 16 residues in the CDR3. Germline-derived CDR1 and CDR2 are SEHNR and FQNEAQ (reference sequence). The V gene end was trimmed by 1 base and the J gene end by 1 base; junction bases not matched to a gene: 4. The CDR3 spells CASSLGTGFGTDTQYF. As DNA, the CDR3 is TGTGCCAGCAGCTTAGGGACAGGGTTTGGCACAGATACGCAGTATTTT.

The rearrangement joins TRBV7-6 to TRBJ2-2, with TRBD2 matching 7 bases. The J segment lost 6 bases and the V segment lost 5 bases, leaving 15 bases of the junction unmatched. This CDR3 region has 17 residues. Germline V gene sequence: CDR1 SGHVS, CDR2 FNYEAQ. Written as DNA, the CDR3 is TGTGCCAGCAGCCATCCTGGGGGGGGAGGCCCTCCCGGGGAGCTGTTTTTT. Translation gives CASSHPGGGGPPGELFF. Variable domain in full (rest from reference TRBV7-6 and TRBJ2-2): GAGVSQSPRYKVTKRGQDVALRCDPISGHVSLYWYRQALGQGPEFLTYFNYEAQQDKSGLPNDRFSAERPEGSISTLTIQRTEQRDSAMYRCASSHPGGGGPPGELFFGEGSRLTVL.

The CDR3 reads CASSQEVPGVKNEKLFF. The CDR3 region has the DNA TGCGCCAGCAGCCAAGAGGTTCCAGGGGTGAAGAATGAAAAACTGTTTTTT. The chain uses TRBV4-3 and TRBJ1-4, with D maybe TRBD1 (6 bases). V was clipped by 0 bases and J by 5 bases, with 16 bases between them. CDR1 LGHNA and CDR2 YSLEER come from the germline V gene. The CDR3 is 17 residues long.